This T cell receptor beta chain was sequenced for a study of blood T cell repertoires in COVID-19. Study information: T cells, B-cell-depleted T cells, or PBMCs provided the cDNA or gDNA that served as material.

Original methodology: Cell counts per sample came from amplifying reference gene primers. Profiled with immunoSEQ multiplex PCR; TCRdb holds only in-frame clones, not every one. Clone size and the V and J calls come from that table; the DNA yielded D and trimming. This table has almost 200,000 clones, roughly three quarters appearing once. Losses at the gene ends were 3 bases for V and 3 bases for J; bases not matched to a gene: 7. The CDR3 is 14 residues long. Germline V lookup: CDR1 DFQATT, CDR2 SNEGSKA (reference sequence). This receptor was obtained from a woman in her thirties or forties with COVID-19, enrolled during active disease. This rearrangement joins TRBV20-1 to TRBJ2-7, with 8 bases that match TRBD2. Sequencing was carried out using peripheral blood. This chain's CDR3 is CSASRRGGFYEQYF. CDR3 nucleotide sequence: TGCAGTGCTAGTCGCCGGGGGGGCTTCTACGAGCAGTACTTC.